This T cell receptor (beta chain) stems from a study of T cells in localized non-small cell lung cancer. The CDR3 is made up of 16 amino acids. Trimming left V 2 bases short and J 0 bases short, with 14 bases between. Germline CDR1 and CDR2: SGHRS and YFSETQ. Data came from immunoSEQ multiplex PCR; TCRdb stores just in-frame clones and leaves some out. The table includes roughly 1,500 clones, under 30% detected once. The sample was normal lung tissue next to the tumor, taken before any cancer treatment. The rearrangement joins TRBV5-1 to TRBJ1-1; D may be TRBD1 (6 bases). This receptor was identified in a male donor aged 60 or over with stage I lung adenocarcinoma. CDR3 sequence reads: CASSLFGDIMNTEAFF. In DNA form, the CDR3 reads TGCGCCAGCAGCTTATTTGGGGACATCATGAACACTGAAGCTTTCTTT.